This entry lists 16 T cell receptor beta chains sequenced from one sample in a study of Graves' ophthalmopathy and Graves' hyperthyroidism (dated by TCRdb to 2016 to 2019). Sequencing was carried out with an Illumina HiSeq 2000. For repertoire sequencing, TCR beta CDR3 regions were amplified from RNA transcripts. HTBI primers and the Qiagen OneStep RT-PCR kit were used in a first-round RT-PCR, which was followed by a second-round multiplex PCR, size selection and purification. In TCRdb, the public reads were trimmed at Q25 with fastp and aligned with MiXCR, with productive beta chains retained. For every CDR3 protein sequence, its rows merge into one entry that carries the most common genes and DNA. The sample table holds 900,000 to 1,200,000 distinct CDR3 sequences, of which less than 45% were seen once. The ten largest clonotypes hold around 10% of the sample. Input material: peripheral blood or thyroid tissue (not recorded which). The receptors were gathered from an adult man with Graves' hyperthyroidism.

The CDR3 DNA sequence: TGCAGCGTTGAGGAGGGCAATCAGCCCCAGCATTTT. It specifies CSVEEGNQPQHF. This chain uses TRBV29-1 with TRBJ1-5; unclear D gene. CDR3 length: 12 amino acids. The V and J ends lost 3 bases and 2 bases respectively, with 5 bases between them. In germline, CDR1 is SQVTM, CDR2 ANQGSEA. Looking up the rest from reference TRBV29-1 and TRBJ1-5 gives the full variable domain: SAVISQKPSRDICQRGTSLTIQCQVDSQVTMMFWYRQQPGQSLTLIATANQGSEATYESGFVIDKFPISRPNLTFSTLTVSNMSPEDSSIYLCSVEEGNQPQHFGDGTRLSIL.

This clonotype was detected many times. The rearrangement joins TRBV19 to TRBJ1-5, with a possible D match to TRBD1 (5 bases). Trimming took 4 bases from V and 2 from J, leaving 9 bases between them. There are 14 residues in the CDR3. Germline CDR1 reads LNHDA; CDR2 reads SQIVND (reference sequence). The CDR3 coding sequence is TGTGCCAGTAGTACAGGGTTGGGCAATCAGCCCCAGCATTTT. This codes for CASSTGLGNQPQHF.

This clonotype was picked up many times. The chain joins TRBV10-1 to TRBJ1-1; maybe TRBD1 (5 bases). Germline V gene data show CDR1 as WNHNN and CDR2 as SYGVQD (reference sequence). Trimming took 6 bases from V and 1 from J, leaving 9 bases between them. This CDR3 has 13 residues. CDR3 in amino acids: CASRDTENTEAFF. CDR3 coding DNA: TGCGCCAGCAGGGACACAGAGAACACTGAAGCTTTCTTT.

Concerning this clonotype itself: A much larger clone lies a single base off, so this may be a read error. The V and J genes are TRBV18 and TRBJ1-1; possible D gene TRBD1, 5 bases. CDR3 length: 11 residues. CDR1 KGHSH and CDR2 LQKENI come from the germline V gene. V was pared by 8 bases and J by 3 bases, with 7 bases between. The CDR3 here is CASQGDTEAFF. DNA for the CDR3: TGTGCCAGCCAGGGTGACACTGAAGCTTTCTTT.

This clonotype occurred many times. As DNA, the CDR3 is TGTGCCAGCAGCTTAAGGCGGCAGCAGAACACTGAAGCTTTCTTT. It yields the protein CASSLRRQQNTEAFF. This chain joins TRBV7-3 and TRBJ1-1; D gene ambiguous. V was shortened by 1 base and J by 1 base, with 10 bases between the two germline ends. Germline-derived CDR1 and CDR2 are SGHTA and FQGTGA. The CDR3 totals 15 residues.

As regards this clonotype: This sequence may be a read error, since a much larger clone differs from it by one base. The chain combines TRBV6-1 with TRBJ1-1; D is unclear. CDR3 size: 14 residues. The germline gives CDR1 MNHNS, CDR2 SASEGT. Trimming stripped 6 bases from V and 4 bases from J, with 15 bases between. CDR3 sequence reads: CASSTPRSSTEAFF. DNA of the CDR3: TGTGCCAGCAGCACACCTCGAAGTAGCACTGAAGCTTTCTTT.

The V call is TRBV2, the J call TRBJ2-5; possibly TRBD1 for D (6 bases). This CDR3 region has 14 residues. Germline assignment: CDR1 SNHLY and CDR2 FYNNEI. Trimming stripped 3 bases from V and 9 bases from J, with 17 bases between. CDR3 coding DNA: TGTGCCAGCAGTGAGCGGACAGACCACCAGCCCCAGTACTTC. It codes for CASSERTDHQPQYF.

The J gene is TRBJ2-7, the V gene TRBV4-3; D remains ambiguous. Looked up from germline, CDR1 is LGHNA and CDR2 is YSLEER. V lost 0 bases and J lost 0, with 9 bases in between. The CDR3 contains 15 residues. CDR3 residues: CASSQEDHNSYEQYF. In DNA form, the CDR3 reads TGCGCCAGCAGCCAAGAAGACCACAACTCCTACGAGCAGTACTTC.

The chain couples TRBV24-1 to TRBJ2-7; unclear D gene. Per the germline V gene, CDR1 is KGHDR and CDR2 is SFDVKD. The CDR3 is 14 amino acids. Trimming pared 11 bases from V and 0 bases from J, leaving 16 bases between. CDR3 coding DNA: TGTGCCAGCATCCCTGGGTCTAGCTCCTACGAGCAGTACTTC. It translates to CASIPGSSSYEQYF.

This clonotype was detected only a few times. V gene TRBV10-3 combines with J gene TRBJ1-5; D is unresolved. This CDR3 comprises 16 residues. Germline V gene lookup returns CDR1 ENHRY and CDR2 SYGVKD. Trimming shortened V by 10 bases and J by 0 bases, and 19 bases separated the two germline ends. CDR3 protein: CASSPLAVNSNQPQHF. The CDR3 DNA reads as TGTGCCAGCTCACCACTGGCCGTTAATAGCAATCAGCCCCAGCATTTT.

Here the CDR3 DNA reads TGTGCCAGCAGGAAGACAGGCGCGAACACTGAAGCTTTCTTT. This sequence encodes CASRKTGANTEAFF. The gene calls are TRBV6-2 or TRBV6-3 and TRBJ1-1, with D possibly TRBD1 on 6 matching bases. CDR3 size: 14 residues. The V gene's germline CDR1 is MNHEY and CDR2 SVGEGT. V was shortened by 6 bases and J by 1 base, with 12 bases between the two germline ends.

A remark on this clonotype: One end of the junction does not line up with germline, which may come from a read error. The chain links TRBV27 to TRBJ1-1; D unresolved. The germline gives CDR1 MNHEY, CDR2 SMNVEV (reference sequence). The CDR3 runs to 14 residues. The CDR3, as DNA: TGTGCCAGCAGTTTAGTCATCGGAGGCACTGAAGTTTTCTTT. This gives the protein CASSLVIGGTEVFF.

This clonotype was observed many times. The V and J genes are TRBV19 and TRBJ1-5; D may be TRBD1 (5 bases). This CDR3 has 15 residues. Germline V gene sequence: CDR1 LNHDA, CDR2 SQIVND (reference sequence). Trimming removed 4 bases at V and 0 bases at J, with 10 bases between. CDR3 sequence (DNA): TGTGCCAGTAGTAGACAGATAGATAGCAATCAGCCCCAGCATTTT. Encoded protein: CASSRQIDSNQPQHF.

The J gene is TRBJ2-5, the V gene TRBV20-1; D is perhaps TRBD1 (6 bases). Germline V gives CDR1 DFQATT, CDR2 SNEGSKA (reference sequence). The CDR3 has 13 amino acids. V was clipped by 1 base and J by 7 bases, with 13 bases between them. The CDR3: CSARGTVRGTQYF. CDR3 sequence (DNA): TGCAGTGCTAGAGGGACAGTACGGGGGACCCAGTACTTC.

J is TRBJ2-7 and V is TRBV28; D is unclear. The CDR3 contains 13 residues. Germline V gene sequence: CDR1 MDHEN, CDR2 SYDVKM. V gave up 8 bases and J gave up 1 base, with 12 bases separating them. CDR3 nucleotides: TGTGCCAGCTGTCTTCGAGAGTCCTACGAGCAGTACTTC. It specifies CASCLRESYEQYF.

This chain links TRBV10-2 with TRBJ1-2; tentatively, D is TRBD1 (5 bases). This CDR3 spans 15 amino acids. Trimming pared 1 base from V and 4 bases from J, leaving 13 bases between. Germline loops: CDR1 WSHSY, CDR2 SAAADI. CDR3 in DNA: TGCGCCAGCAGTGAGTTTCAGGGAGCCGCCTATGGCTACACCTTC. This gives the protein CASSEFQGAAYGYTF.